Each of the 15 T cell receptor beta chains below was sequenced from the same sample in a study of T cell repertoires in aging, cancer and after chemotherapy. Rearranged V-D-J TRB sequences were amplified with a mixed TRB-A/B primer pool. A single record per CDR3 protein comes from TCRdb applying MiXCR to the multiplex PCR reads. The table lists fewer than 3,500 distinct CDR3 sequences, roughly 25% of them singletons. TCR beta rearrangements were amplified from peripheral blood genomic DNA. Sequenced: blood. The receptors stem from a human donor with a solid tumor.

Concerning this clonotype itself: A much bigger clone sits one base away, suggesting this may be a read error. The chain combines TRBV29-1 with TRBJ1-6; D may be TRBD1 (5 bases). The length of the CDR3 is 14 residues. Trimming took 5 bases from V and 8 from J, leaving 16 bases between them. The V gene's germline CDR1 is SQVTM and CDR2 ANQGSEA. Written as DNA, the CDR3 is TGCAGCGTTCGCTTAGACAGTCTCGATTCACCCCTCCACTTT. Amino acids: CSVRLDSLDSPLHF.

Regarding this clonotype: One base away lies a much larger clone, so this may be a sequencing read error. The CDR3: CASSITIGSYNEQFF. CDR3 nucleotides: TGTGCCAGCAGCATCACTATCGGCTCCTACAATGAGCAGTTCTTC. The chain is built from TRBV12-3 or TRBV12-4 and TRBJ2-1; D is unclear. The germline V and J ends were trimmed by 6 bases and 0 bases, with 12 bases remaining between them. This CDR3 spans 15 amino acids.

This clonotype was counted a few times. The chain joins TRBV7-9 to TRBJ2-3; TRBD2 might be the D (6 bases). Trimming removed 5 bases at V and 6 bases at J, with 12 bases between. Germline CDR1 SEHNR, CDR2 FQNEAQ (reference sequence). The CDR3 runs 13 residues. The CDR3 sequence: CASSHPGRDTQYF. CDR3 coding DNA: TGTGCCAGCAGCCATCCTGGGAGGGATACGCAGTATTTT.

This clonotype was detected a few times. The chain employs TRBV27 and TRBJ1-1; D may be TRBD1 (5 bases). This CDR3 is 15 amino acids long. Germline V gene sequence: CDR1 MNHEY, CDR2 SMNVEV (reference sequence). Deletions cut 5 bases from V and 1 base from J, with 14 bases between. The CDR3 region has the DNA TGTGCCAGCAGTCGGAGAGGGGCGCCGAACACTGAAGCTTTCTTT. Residues: CASSRRGAPNTEAFF.

The V call is TRBV5-1, the J call TRBJ1-2; 8 positions match TRBD1. The CDR3 covers 13 residues. Germline V gives CDR1 SGHRS, CDR2 YFSETQ. Losses at the gene ends were 3 bases for V and 3 bases for J; bases not matched to a gene: 1. This chain's CDR3 is CASSSQGDYGYTF. DNA for the CDR3: TGCGCCAGCAGCTCACAGGGGGACTATGGCTACACCTTC.

With regard to this clonotype: It may be a read error: a sequence one base away is much more abundant. This chain links TRBV5-1 with TRBJ2-3; tentatively, D is TRBD2 (5 bases). The CDR3 covers 14 residues. Germline CDR1 is SGHRS and CDR2 is YFSETQ. The CDR3 sequence is CSSMLSGPADTQYF. The CDR3 coding sequence is TGCTCCAGCATGTTAAGCGGTCCAGCAGATACGCAGTATTTT.

The rearrangement joins TRBV6-2 or TRBV6-3 to TRBJ2-7; TRBD1 agrees at 7 bases. This CDR3 comprises 11 residues. The ends lost 6 bases at V and 10 bases at J; junction bases unmatched: 6. Looked up from germline, CDR1 is MNHEY and CDR2 is SVGEGT. The CDR3 DNA reads as TGTGCCAGCAGGGACGACAGGGAACAGTACTTC. Its translation is CASRDDREQYF.

By proportion, this clonotype is medium-sized. V gene TRBV19 combines with J gene TRBJ2-7, with a weak D call TRBD1 (6 bases). Looked up from germline, CDR1 is LNHDA and CDR2 is SQIVND (reference sequence). V lost 6 bases and J lost 1, with 13 bases in between. The CDR3 contains 14 residues. CDR3 amino acids: CASSWDKKSYEQYF. CDR3 nucleotide sequence: TGTGCCAGTAGCTGGGACAAAAAATCCTACGAGCAGTACTTC.

By sample fraction, this clonotype is medium-sized. This chain connects TRBV19 to TRBJ2-3, with unresolved D. The CDR3 runs to 13 residues. V shed 7 bases and J shed 0 bases, with 8 bases lying between them. The germline V gene has CDR1 LNHDA and CDR2 SQIVND (reference sequence). In DNA, the CDR3 is TGTGCCAGTAAACCCGACAGCACAGATACGCAGTATTTT. Protein sequence: CASKPDSTDTQYF.

There are a few counts of this clonotype. The chain links TRBV5-6 to TRBJ2-1, with 7 nucleotides matching TRBD1. Germline V CDR1 and CDR2: SGHDT, YYEEEE. This CDR3 region has 14 residues. After removal of 4 bases from V and 8 bases from J, the junction contained 9 bases not matched to a gene. The CDR3 loop is CASSLLTGSDEQFF. CDR3 bases: TGTGCCAGCAGCCTCCTGACAGGGAGCGATGAGCAGTTCTTC.

This sequence joins TRBV18 and TRBJ1-3; 7 nucleotides agree with TRBD1. J lost 0 bases, V lost 3 bases, and 11 bases had no gene match. This CDR3 contains 18 residues. Germline-derived CDR1 and CDR2 are KGHSH and LQKENI. Here the CDR3 DNA reads TGTGCCAGCTCACCGTTGACAGGGAAAGTTCCCTCTGGAAACACCATATATTTT. Its translation: CASSPLTGKVPSGNTIYF. The complete variable domain, with remaining parts taken from reference TRBV18 and TRBJ1-3, reads NAGVMQNPRHLVRRRGQEARLRCSPMKGHSHVYWYRQLPEEGLKFMVYLQKENIIDESGMPKERFSAEFPKEGPSILRIQQVVRGDSAAYFCASSPLTGKVPSGNTIYFGEGSWLTVV.

Worth noting for this clonotype: At one of its ends the junction is not consistent with the germline gene, which may arise from a read error. The V and J genes are TRBV27 and TRBJ1-1; 10 nucleotides line up with TRBD1. The germline gives CDR1 MNHEY, CDR2 SMNVEV (reference sequence). The CDR3 runs to 15 residues. The CDR3 is CASSFGQGGNTKAFF. CDR3 DNA sequence: TGTGCCAGCAGTTTCGGACAGGGGGGAAACACTAAAGCTTTCTTT.

This clonotype has just a few counts. The rearrangement joins TRBV20-1 to TRBJ1-1; D ambiguous. The CDR3 is 11 amino acids. Germline lookup yields CDR1 DFQATT and CDR2 SNEGSKA (reference sequence). Here the CDR3 DNA reads TGCAGAGCAGACGGAGACACTGAAGCTTTCTTT. Translation gives CRADGDTEAFF.

In the case of this clonotype: This may be a read error: a much more frequent sequence differs by one nucleotide. This sequence joins TRBV27 and TRBJ2-7, with D uncertain. From germline, CDR1 is MNHEY and CDR2 SMNVEV (reference sequence). CDR3 length: 15 residues. Trimming removed 2 bases at V and 0 bases at J, with 11 bases between. The CDR3 is CASSLHGLGSYEQYF. The CDR3 DNA reads as TGTGCCAGCAGTTTACATGGGTTGGGCTCCTACGAGCAGTACTTC.

This clonotype was observed a handful of times. The chain uses TRBV20-1 and TRBJ2-2, with 7 positions matching TRBD1. Germline CDR1 and CDR2: DFQATT and SNEGSKA (reference sequence). The CDR3 has 13 residues. The trim removed 6 bases at V and 2 bases at J, leaving 3 bases unmatched. Written as DNA, the CDR3 is TGCAGTGCCGACAGGGCAAACACCGGGGAGCTGTTTTTT. Its translation: CSADRANTGELFF.